Shown below are 30 T cell receptor beta chains from a single sample sequenced in a study of T cells in women clearing cervical HPV infection. Profiling relied on immunoSEQ multiplex PCR, and the TCRdb table lists in-frame clones only, not all of them. The sample's table shows over 20,000 clones. The source material was blood buffy coat. The receptors originated from a woman aged 18 to 69 with a cervical HPV16 infection that either progressed to CIN3+ or cleared (not recorded which).

On this clone itself: Sequencing ends 3 residues short of the CDR3 end; the germline J gene provides the rest. V and J are TRBV5-5 and TRBJ2-7, with 7 bases identical to TRBD1. The CDR3 length is 15 residues. Germline values: CDR1 SGHKS, CDR2 YYEKEE (reference sequence). Trimming cost V 3 bases and J 3 bases; bases outside gene matches: 9. The CDR3 bases that were read are TGTGCCAGCAGCTCCCCGGGACAGACAAACTACGAG. Translation: CASSSPGQTNYE. The entire CDR3 protein reads CASSSPGQTNYEQYF.

Concerning this clone itself: The sequenced fragment ends 3 residues before the CDR3 boundary, so the rest is inferred from the germline J gene. J is TRBJ1-5 and V is TRBV18, with 7 bases matching TRBD1. Germline-derived CDR1 and CDR2 are KGHSH and LQKENI. V shed 6 bases, J shed 3 bases, and the junction held 8 bases outside the gene matches. There are 15 residues in the CDR3. The CDR3 loop is CASSPATGNNQPQHF. CDR3 bases read: TGTGCCAGCTCGCCGGCGACAGGGAACAATCAGCCC.

Notes on this clone: The read gets to within 3 residues of the CDR3 end, and the germline J gene fills in the rest. The genes are TRBV19 and TRBJ2-5; D perhaps matches TRBD1 (6 bases). Germline V lookup: CDR1 LNHDA, CDR2 SQIVND (reference sequence). The V and J ends lost 6 bases and 3 bases respectively, with 23 bases between them. This CDR3 region has 17 residues. The CDR3 is CASSPGAPGQVKETQYF. CDR3 bases read: TGTGCCAGTAGCCCCGGGGCTCCGGGACAAGTAAAAGAGACC.

For this clone: Read coverage stops 3 residues before the CDR3 terminus; the germline J gene supplies the remainder. This specimen includes other DNA sequences encoding the same CDR3. The chain has TRBV19 and TRBJ1-3, with D perhaps TRBD1 (6 bases). V lost 9 bases and J 0 bases, leaving 9 bases between the germline ends. The germline gives CDR1 LNHDA, CDR2 SQIVND (reference sequence). This CDR3 has 13 residues. The CDR3 loop reads CASRDNSGNTIYF. Incomplete CDR3 DNA: TGTGCCAGCCGGGACAACTCTGGAAACACC.

With respect to this clone: Read data end 3 residues before the CDR3 end; the end is taken from the germline J gene. The genes are TRBV18 and TRBJ2-4; TRBD1 matches 8 bases. The CDR3 has 14 residues. The germline V gene has CDR1 KGHSH and CDR2 LQKENI. CDR3 region: CASSPIPGGYGQYF. Partial CDR3 DNA: TGTGCCAGCTCACCAATTCCAGGGGGCTATGGT.

On this clone: The read ends 3 residues shy of where the CDR3 ends; the end is completed using the germline J gene. The rearrangement joins TRBV29-1 to TRBJ1-1; TRBD1 is a possible D gene (5 bases). Germline lookup yields CDR1 SQVTM and CDR2 ANQGSEA. With 8 bases removed from V and 1 base from J, the gap between germline ends came to 14 bases. The CDR3 is made up of 13 amino acids. The CDR3 DNA, read in part, is TGCAGCAGCCGGGAGGACACGAACACTGAA. Its protein product is CSSREDTNTE. The full CDR3 sequence reads CSSREDTNTEAFF. The variable domain in full, completed from reference TRBV29-1 and TRBJ1-1, reads SAVISQKPSRDICQRGTSLTIQCQVDSQVTMMFWYRQQPGQSLTLIATANQGSEATYESGFVIDKFPISRPNLTFSTLTVSNMSPEDSSIYLCSSREDTNTEAFFGQGTRLTVV.

In regard to this clone: The read ends 3 residues before the CDR3 terminus; that terminus is restored from the germline J gene. The chain recombines TRBV20-1 with TRBJ2-5; tentatively, D is TRBD1 (5 bases). The CDR3 is 14 residues long. Deletions cut 3 bases from V and 4 bases from J, with 15 bases between. Germline CDR1 DFQATT, CDR2 SNEGSKA (reference sequence). CDR3 protein: CSASLSRVAETQYF. The CDR3 bases that were read are TGCAGTGCTAGTCTTTCCAGGGTGGCAGAGACC.

By frequency, this clone is medium-sized. CDR3 DNA, as far as it was read: TGTGCCAGCAGCTTGACGGGGGTTAACTACGAG. Translated: CASSLTGVNYE. The CDR3 in full is CASSLTGVNYEQYF. The gene calls are TRBV7-9 and TRBJ2-7; the D gene is possibly TRBD2 (6 bases). The DNA ends 3 residues before the CDR3 does, and the rest of the CDR3 is filled in from the germline J gene. The V and J ends lost 3 bases and 3 bases respectively, with 12 bases between them. Germline-derived CDR1 and CDR2 are SEHNR and FQNEAQ (reference sequence). The CDR3 runs to 14 residues.

In the case of this clone: The read ends 3 residues early relative to the CDR3; the germline J gene fills the gap. V gene TRBV28 combines with J gene TRBJ2-3; TRBD2 aligns across 10 bases. Germline V gene data show CDR1 as MDHEN and CDR2 as SYDVKM. This CDR3 is 18 amino acids long. V lost 3 bases and J lost 4; bases outside the gene matches: 13. Incomplete CDR3 DNA: TGTGCCAGCAGTTTTACAAGCGGGAGGGCCAATCTCGCAGATACG. It specifies CASSFTSGRANLADT. The whole CDR3 protein reads CASSFTSGRANLADTQYF.

About this clone: The sequence runs out 3 residues before the end of the CDR3; the remainder is reconstructed from the germline J gene. The rearrangement joins TRBV19 to TRBJ2-7; 10 bases line up with TRBD1. Germline assignment: CDR1 LNHDA and CDR2 SQIVND (reference sequence). V lost 8 bases and J lost 6; bases outside the gene matches: 13. The CDR3 runs 15 residues. The CDR3 is CASGSRDRGWSEQYF. Partial CDR3 DNA: TGTGCCAGTGGAAGCCGGGACAGGGGTTGGAGCGAG.

As concerns this clone: The missing CDR3 end, 3 residues past where the read stops, is filled in from the germline J gene. The chain employs TRBV7-9 and TRBJ2-3, with 11 bases identical to TRBD2. The trim removed 3 bases at V and 5 bases at J, leaving 4 bases unmatched. Germline V gives CDR1 SEHNR, CDR2 FQNEAQ (reference sequence). The CDR3 is 15 amino acids. The CDR3 region is CASSLPSGRLDTQYF. CDR3 bases read: TGTGCCAGCAGCTTGCCTAGCGGGAGGCTAGATACG.

Notes on this clone: The read gets to within 3 residues of the CDR3 end, and the germline J gene fills in the rest. V is TRBV20-1 and J is TRBJ2-7; D gene unclear. Germline CDR1 and CDR2: DFQATT and SNEGSKA (reference sequence). Trimming removed 0 bases from V and 0 bases from J, with 6 bases in between. The CDR3 length is 13 residues. CDR3 region: CSARDYSSYEQYF. The CDR3 DNA, read in part, is TGCAGTGCTAGAGATTATAGCTCCTACGAG.

As to this clone: Sequencing ends 3 residues short of the CDR3 end; the germline J gene provides the rest. This chain links TRBV5-1 with TRBJ2-3; 7 bases are a match to TRBD2. Germline V gives CDR1 SGHRS, CDR2 YFSETQ. This CDR3 has 15 amino acids. V gave up 0 bases and J gave up 6 bases; unmatched junction bases: 7. The sequenced CDR3 bases are TGCGCCAGCAGCTTGGCCGGGGGGATCGGGGATACG. It encodes CASSLAGGIGDT. The whole CDR3 region reads CASSLAGGIGDTQYF.

Concerning this clone itself: The read terminates 3 residues before the CDR3 end, so the remaining end is supplied by the germline J gene. The chain carries TRBV7-3 and TRBJ2-1, with 9 bases identical to TRBD2. Germline CDR1 and CDR2: SGHTA and FQGTGA. This CDR3 has 16 amino acids. The J segment lost 7 bases and the V segment lost 5 bases, leaving 12 bases of the junction unmatched. CDR3 DNA (partial): TGTGCCAGCAGCCCCCACGTTGCTAGCGGGAATAATGAG. Protein: CASSPHVASGNNE. From start to end, the CDR3 is CASSPHVASGNNEQFF.

A remark on this clone: The read is 3 residues too short to cover the CDR3 end, so that end is filled in from the germline J gene. This chain connects TRBV5-6 to TRBJ2-3; 11 bases agree with TRBD2. The CDR3 loop spans 15 amino acids. Germline CDR1 SGHDT, CDR2 YYEEEE. The V gene end was trimmed by 3 bases and the J gene end by 6 bases; junction bases not matched to a gene: 6. The chain's CDR3 is CASSSQLAGADTQYF. CDR3 bases read: TGTGCCAGCAGCTCCCAACTAGCGGGAGCGGATACG. The entire variable domain, with the rest obtained from reference TRBV5-6 and TRBJ2-3, is as follows: DAGVTQSPTHLIKTRGQQVTLRCSPKSGHDTVSWYQQALGQGPQFIFQYYEEEERQRGNFPDRFSGHQFPNYSSELNVNALLLGDSALYLCASSSQLAGADTQYFGPGTRLTVL.

A word on this clone: Germline is not matched at one junction end, which may reflect a read error. The CDR3 goes on 3 residues after the read ends, and that part is filled in from the germline J gene. The rearrangement joins TRBV4-2 to TRBJ1-2; tentative D call: TRBD1 (6 bases). The germline gives CDR1 LGHNA, CDR2 YNFKEQ. The CDR3 length is 16 residues. The CDR3 DNA, read in part, is TGCGCCAGCAGCCAAGGTGGGGGGGCAAGTGGCTATGGC. It specifies CASSQGGGASGYG. The CDR3, in full, reads CASSQGGGASGYGYTF.

Remarks on this clone: The junction shows a germline mismatch at one end, possibly a read error. The read ends 3 residues shy of where the CDR3 ends; the end is completed using the germline J gene. The chain combines TRBV4-2 with TRBJ2-4; 10 nucleotides match TRBD1. Germline V gene data show CDR1 as LGHNA and CDR2 as YNFKEQ. The CDR3 sequence is 15 residues long. This chain's CDR3 is CASSQVDRGKNIQYF. The sequenced CDR3 bases are TGCGCCAGCAGCCAAGTGGACAGGGGGAAAAACATT.

As for this clone: The read finishes 3 residues shy of the CDR3 end, and the germline J gene is used to complete it. V and J are TRBV5-1 and TRBJ2-3; 8 positions agree with TRBD1. The V segment lost 0 bases and the J segment 6 bases; nucleotides outside the gene matches: 9. The CDR3 loop spans 16 amino acids. Germline assignment: CDR1 SGHRS and CDR2 YFSETQ. The CDR3 reads CASSLGRTGPGDTQYF. The covered CDR3 bases are TGCGCCAGCAGCTTGGGACGGACAGGGCCAGGGGATACG.

A remark on this clone: The CDR3 end is not reached by the read, which stops 3 residues before it; the germline J gene fills it in. This chain links TRBV2 with TRBJ2-3; 10 nucleotides line up with TRBD2. In germline, CDR1 is SNHLY, CDR2 FYNNEI. Trimming removed 7 bases from V and 6 bases from J; junction bases left unmatched: 7. This CDR3 contains 14 residues. The CDR3 loop reads CASTTSGTGDTQYF. The sequenced CDR3 bases are TGTGCCAGCACTACTAGCGGGACGGGTGATACG. The whole variable domain, filled in from reference TRBV2 and TRBJ2-3, reads EPEVTQTPSHQVTQMGQEVILRCVPISNHLYFYWYRQILGQKVEFLVSFYNNEISEKSEIFDDQFSVERPDGSNFTLKIRSTKLEDSAMYFCASTTSGTGDTQYFGPGTRLTVL.

Turning to this clone: The read gets to within 3 residues of the CDR3 end, and the germline J gene fills in the rest. This sequence joins TRBV9 and TRBJ1-2; no reliable D call. The CDR3 length is 13 residues. Germline CDR1 and CDR2: SGDLS and YYNGEE. V lost 3 bases, J lost 4 bases, and 10 bases lay in between. The covered CDR3 bases are TGTGCCAGCAGCGCCCCCGCCGGCTATGGC. This sequence encodes CASSAPAGYG. The entire CDR3 sequence reads CASSAPAGYGYTF.

Details on this clone: The CDR3 end is not reached by the read, which stops 3 residues before it; the germline J gene fills it in. The rearrangement uses TRBV19 and TRBJ2-6, with D unresolved. Trimming took off 3 bases at V and 1 base at J, with 10 bases between the two ends. The CDR3 totals 16 residues. CDR1 is LNHDA and CDR2 is SQIVND in the germline V gene (reference sequence). CDR3 DNA, as far as it was read: TGTGCCAGTAGTATGACACGGAAGTCTGGGGCCAACGTC. Translated, it gives CASSMTRKSGANV. In full, the CDR3 is CASSMTRKSGANVLTF.

To note about this clone: The CDR3 end falls 3 residues outside the read, so it is completed with the germline J gene. This chain connects TRBV18 to TRBJ2-1, with D tentatively TRBD1 (6 bases). Per the germline V gene, CDR1 is KGHSH and CDR2 is LQKENI. V lost 4 bases and J lost 9, with 16 bases in between. This CDR3 contains 14 residues. CDR3 amino acids: CASSRTERTSEQFF. CDR3 DNA (partial): TGTGCCAGCTCACGGACAGAAAGAACCAGTGAG.

In regard to this clone: The CDR3 is cut off 3 residues early in the read; its end comes from the germline J gene. This chain links TRBV5-6 with TRBJ2-7, with a weak D call TRBD2 (5 bases). V lost 0 bases, J lost 6 bases, and 13 bases lay in between. CDR3 length equals 14 residues. Germline loops: CDR1 SGHDT, CDR2 YYEEEE. The part of the CDR3 DNA that was read is TGTGCCAGCAGCTTGGTTACTAGTATTGGCGAG. It yields the protein CASSLVTSIGE. In full, the CDR3 is CASSLVTSIGEQYF.

About this clone: The read ends 3 residues early relative to the CDR3; the germline J gene fills the gap. The chain has TRBV20-1 and TRBJ2-1; 7 bases are a match to TRBD2. This CDR3 has 14 amino acids. V trimming: 6 bases; J trimming: 8 bases; junction bases outside the gene matches: 13. The germline gives CDR1 DFQATT, CDR2 SNEGSKA (reference sequence). CDR3 amino acids: CSAPVAGVLDEQFF. The covered CDR3 bases are TGCAGTGCACCAGTGGCGGGGGTGTTGGATGAG.

Of note for this clone: The read finishes 3 residues shy of the CDR3 end, and the germline J gene is used to complete it. The genes are TRBV18 and TRBJ2-7, with 10 nucleotides matching TRBD1. Germline CDR1 KGHSH, CDR2 LQKENI. V lost 5 bases, J lost 4 bases, and 8 bases stayed unmatched. The CDR3 length is 15 residues. Incomplete CDR3 DNA: TGTGCCAGCTCAAAACAGGGACAGGGGCTATACGAG. Its protein product is CASSKQGQGLYE. The whole CDR3 region reads CASSKQGQGLYEQYF.

Of note for this clone: Read sequence stops 3 residues before the CDR3 end, and the germline J gene provides the missing end. The chain is built from TRBV20-1 and TRBJ1-2, with 11 bases lining up with TRBD1. The CDR3 loop spans 17 amino acids. In germline, CDR1 is DFQATT, CDR2 SNEGSKA (reference sequence). With V trimmed by 2 bases and J by 6 bases, 14 bases remained unmatched. This CDR3 is CSARNFNPGTGGDGYTF. The sequenced CDR3 bases are TGCAGTGCTAGAAACTTTAATCCCGGGACAGGGGGGGATGGC.

Remarks on this clone: The read comes to an end 3 residues before the CDR3 does, leaving the germline J gene to fill in the end. The V call is TRBV12-3 or TRBV12-4, the J call TRBJ1-5; D is unclear. Trimming took off 2 bases at V and 1 base at J, with 9 bases between the two ends. The length of the CDR3 is 15 residues. Here the CDR3 reads CASSLSGLSNQPQHF. The CDR3 DNA, read in part, is TGTGCCAGCAGTTTATCCGGACTGAGCAATCAGCCC.

For this clone: The read is 3 residues too short to cover the CDR3 end, so that end is filled in from the germline J gene. The V gene is TRBV5-1, the J gene TRBJ2-1; 7 nucleotides align to TRBD2. CDR1 and CDR2 (germline): SGHRS, YFSETQ. The J segment lost 1 base and the V segment lost 0 bases, leaving 4 bases of the junction unmatched. The CDR3 is 16 residues long. CDR3 protein: CASSLETSVSYNEQFF. CDR3 DNA (partial): TGCGCCAGCAGCTTGGAAACTAGCGTTTCCTACAATGAG.

With regard to this clone: The read comes to an end 3 residues before the CDR3 does, leaving the germline J gene to fill in the end. The V and J genes are TRBV25-1 and TRBJ1-4; maybe TRBD1 (6 bases). CDR1 and CDR2 (germline): MGHDK, SYGVNS. Between the trimmed V and J ends, which lost 3 bases and 0 bases, there was a span of 14 bases. The CDR3 sequence is 17 residues long. CDR3 bases read: TGTGCCAGCAGTGACCCTTCAGGGGATGCAACTAATGAAAAA. Translated, it gives CASSDPSGDATNEK. The whole CDR3 region reads CASSDPSGDATNEKLFF.

To note about this clone: The CDR3 end falls 3 residues outside the read, so it is completed with the germline J gene. V and J are TRBV18 and TRBJ2-1; perhaps TRBD2 as D (7 bases). V dropped 3 bases and J dropped 7 bases, with 16 bases sitting between them. Per germline, CDR1 KGHSH and CDR2 LQKENI. This CDR3 is 15 amino acids long. Here the CDR3 reads CASSPLGGQRNEQFF. Incomplete CDR3 DNA: TGTGCCAGCTCACCCCTCGGGGGGCAGAGGAATGAG.